This TCR beta chain came from a study of blood T cells in healthy people across ages. Trimming left V 5 bases short and J 7 bases short, with 15 bases between. The CDR3 extends over 14 amino acids. Germline V lookup: CDR1 SGHTA, CDR2 FQGNSA. Next came a second PCR, run for roughly 7 to 12 cycles, which used a sample-barcoded 5' primer along with a J-beta primer mix. One entry per CDR3 protein, called by TCRdb with MiXCR from the 5' RACE reads. The sample records roughly 680,000 distinct CDR3 sequences, approximately 52% being singletons. The receptor was isolated from a woman older than 75 in good health. The gene calls are TRBV7-2 and TRBJ2-4, with unresolved D. The sample comprised blood. The DNA of the CDR3 is TGTGCCAGCAGCATACAATCAACCGCCAACATTCAGTACTTC. It codes for CASSIQSTANIQYF. The full variable domain, in which reference TRBV7-2 and TRBJ2-4 provide the parts outside the CDR3, is GAGVSQSPSNKVTEKGKDVELRCDPISGHTALYWYRQSLGQGLEFLIYFQGNSAPDKSGLPSDRFSAERTGGSVSTLTIQRTQQEDSAVYLCASSIQSTANIQYFGAGTRLSVL.